This T cell receptor beta chain was recovered during a study of T cells in localized non-small cell lung cancer. This table comes from immunoSEQ multiplex PCR, and its TCRdb copy is limited to in-frame clones, with some not included. The data contain roughly 61,000 clones, more than 80% of them singletons. Germline V lookup: CDR1 MNHEY, CDR2 SVGAGI. V was shortened by 2 bases and J by 2 bases, with 12 bases between the two germline ends. There are 15 residues in the CDR3. Points on this clone: Its antigen remains unknown.

Study-level results: Uninvolved adjacent lung, not tumor, had the highest T cell clonality.

V gene TRBV6-5 combines with J gene TRBJ1-1; D is uncertain. This specimen consisted of PBMCs, obtained before any cancer treatment. This sequence originates from a man aged 35 to 70 with stage II lung adenocarcinoma. The CDR3 DNA reads TGTGCCAGCAGTTACGATAGGGTTGGAAACACTGAAGCTTTCTTT. Translation gives CASSYDRVGNTEAFF.